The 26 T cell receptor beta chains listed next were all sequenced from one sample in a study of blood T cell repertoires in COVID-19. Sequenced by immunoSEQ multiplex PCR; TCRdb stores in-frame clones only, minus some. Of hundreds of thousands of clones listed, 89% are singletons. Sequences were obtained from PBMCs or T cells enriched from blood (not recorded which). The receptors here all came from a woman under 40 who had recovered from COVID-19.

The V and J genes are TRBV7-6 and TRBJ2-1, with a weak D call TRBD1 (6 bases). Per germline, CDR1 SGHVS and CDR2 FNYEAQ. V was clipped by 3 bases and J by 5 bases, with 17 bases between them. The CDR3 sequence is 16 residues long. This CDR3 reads CASSFPPLGGNNEQFF. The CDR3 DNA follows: TGTGCCAGCAGCTTTCCCCCCCTTGGGGGCAACAATGAGCAGTTCTTC.

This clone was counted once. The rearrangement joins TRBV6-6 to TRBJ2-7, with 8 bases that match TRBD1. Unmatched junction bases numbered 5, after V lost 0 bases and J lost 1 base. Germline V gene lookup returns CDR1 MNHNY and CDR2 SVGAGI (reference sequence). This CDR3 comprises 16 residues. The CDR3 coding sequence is TGTGCCAGCAGTTACTCGGCGACAGGGGCATCCTACGAGCAGTACTTC. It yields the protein CASSYSATGASYEQYF.

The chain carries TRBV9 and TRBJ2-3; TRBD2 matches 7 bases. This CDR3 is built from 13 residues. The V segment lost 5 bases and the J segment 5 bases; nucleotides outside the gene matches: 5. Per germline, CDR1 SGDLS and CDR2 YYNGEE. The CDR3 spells CASRPSGLDTQYF. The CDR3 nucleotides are TGTGCCAGCAGACCTAGCGGCTTAGATACGCAGTATTTT.

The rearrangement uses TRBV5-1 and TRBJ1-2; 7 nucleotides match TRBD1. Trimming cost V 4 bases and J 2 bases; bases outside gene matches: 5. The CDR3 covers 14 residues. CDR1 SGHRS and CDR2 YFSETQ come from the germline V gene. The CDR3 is CASSLGTVNYGYTF. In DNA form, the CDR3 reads TGCGCCAGCAGCCTCGGGACAGTCAACTATGGCTACACCTTC.

The CDR3 DNA reads as TGTGCCAGCAGCGCCGTGTTACAGGTTTATGGCTACACCTTC. Encoded protein: CASSAVLQVYGYTF. This chain uses TRBV5-5 with TRBJ1-2; maybe TRBD1 (5 bases). This CDR3 has 14 residues. V lost 4 bases, J lost 5 bases, and 15 bases lay in between. CDR1 is SGHKS, CDR2 YYEKEE, per germline (reference sequence).

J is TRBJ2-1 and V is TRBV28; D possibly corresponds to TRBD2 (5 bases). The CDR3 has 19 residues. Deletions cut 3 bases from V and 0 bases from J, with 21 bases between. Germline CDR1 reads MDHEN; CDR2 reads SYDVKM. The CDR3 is CASSFSGKTYQSSYNEQFF. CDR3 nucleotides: TGTGCCAGCAGTTTTTCCGGGAAGACTTACCAAAGCTCCTACAATGAGCAGTTCTTC.

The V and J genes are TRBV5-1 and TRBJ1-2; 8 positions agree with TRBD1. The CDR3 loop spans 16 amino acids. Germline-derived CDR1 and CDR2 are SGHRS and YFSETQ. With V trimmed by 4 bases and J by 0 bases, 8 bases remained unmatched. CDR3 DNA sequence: TGCGCCAGCAGCCCGGGACAGGCCCCTGCTAACTATGGCTACACCTTC. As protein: CASSPGQAPANYGYTF.

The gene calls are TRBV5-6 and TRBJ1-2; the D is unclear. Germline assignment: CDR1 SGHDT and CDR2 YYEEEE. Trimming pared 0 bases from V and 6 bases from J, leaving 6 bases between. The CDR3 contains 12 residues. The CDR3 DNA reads TGTGCCAGCAGCTTGGGGCCCGATGGCTACACCTTC. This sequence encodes CASSLGPDGYTF.

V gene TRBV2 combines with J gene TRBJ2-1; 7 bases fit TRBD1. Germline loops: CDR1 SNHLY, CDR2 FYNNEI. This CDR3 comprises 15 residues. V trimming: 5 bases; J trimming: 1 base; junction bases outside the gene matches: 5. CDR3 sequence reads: CASSPGDRSYNEQFF. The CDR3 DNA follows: TGTGCCAGCAGTCCCGGGGACAGATCCTACAATGAGCAGTTCTTC.

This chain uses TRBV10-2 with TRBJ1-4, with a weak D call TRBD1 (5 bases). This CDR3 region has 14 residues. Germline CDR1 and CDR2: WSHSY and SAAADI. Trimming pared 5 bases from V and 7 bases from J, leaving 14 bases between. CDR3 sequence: CASSLGVVSEKLFF. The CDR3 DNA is TGCGCCAGCAGTCTAGGGGTAGTTAGTGAAAAACTGTTTTTT.

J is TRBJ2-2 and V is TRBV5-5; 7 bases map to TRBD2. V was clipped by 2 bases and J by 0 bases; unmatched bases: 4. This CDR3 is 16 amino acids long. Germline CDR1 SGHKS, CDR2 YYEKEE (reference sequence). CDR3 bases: TGTGCCAGCAGCTTCACTAGCGCTGCGAACACCGGGGAGCTGTTTTTT. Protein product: CASSFTSAANTGELFF. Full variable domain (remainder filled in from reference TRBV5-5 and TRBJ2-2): DAGVTQSPTHLIKTRGQQVTLRCSPISGHKSVSWYQQVLGQGPQFIFQYYEKEERGRGNFPDRFSARQFPNYSSELNVNALLLGDSALYLCASSFTSAANTGELFFGEGSRLTVL.

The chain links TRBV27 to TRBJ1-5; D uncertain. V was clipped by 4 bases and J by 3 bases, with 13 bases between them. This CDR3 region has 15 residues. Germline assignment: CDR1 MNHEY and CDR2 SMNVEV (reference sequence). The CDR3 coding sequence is TGTGCCAGCAGTTCAGGTCCGACAATCAATCAGCCCCAGCATTTT. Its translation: CASSSGPTINQPQHF.

In nucleotides, the CDR3 is TGTGCCAGCTCAACGCAACCAGGGGGCTACGTGAACACTGAAGCTTTCTTT. It translates to CASSTQPGGYVNTEAFF. This chain links TRBV18 with TRBJ1-1, with 8 bases aligning to TRBD1. The CDR3 has 17 amino acids. Trimming cost V 5 bases and J 0 bases; bases outside gene matches: 11. Germline V gene lookup returns CDR1 KGHSH and CDR2 LQKENI.

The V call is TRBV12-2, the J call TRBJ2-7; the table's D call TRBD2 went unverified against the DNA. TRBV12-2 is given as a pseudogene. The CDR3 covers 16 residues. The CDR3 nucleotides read TGTGCAAGTCGCTTACCGCGGGAAGTGAACATCTACGAGCAGTACTTC. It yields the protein CASRLPREVNIYEQYF.

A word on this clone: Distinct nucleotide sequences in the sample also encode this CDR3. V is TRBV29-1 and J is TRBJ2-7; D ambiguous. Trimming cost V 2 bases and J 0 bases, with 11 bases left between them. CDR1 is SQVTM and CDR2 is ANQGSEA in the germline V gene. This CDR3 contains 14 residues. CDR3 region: CSVEMRRDSYEQYF. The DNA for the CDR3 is TGCAGCGTTGAAATGAGGCGAGACTCCTACGAGCAGTACTTC.

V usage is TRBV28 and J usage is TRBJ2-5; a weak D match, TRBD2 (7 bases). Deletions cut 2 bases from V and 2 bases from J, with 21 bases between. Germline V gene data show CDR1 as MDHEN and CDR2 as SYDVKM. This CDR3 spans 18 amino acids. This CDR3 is CASSLQPPGASGQETQYF. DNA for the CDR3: TGTGCCAGCAGTTTACAGCCCCCGGGGGCTAGCGGTCAAGAGACCCAGTACTTC.

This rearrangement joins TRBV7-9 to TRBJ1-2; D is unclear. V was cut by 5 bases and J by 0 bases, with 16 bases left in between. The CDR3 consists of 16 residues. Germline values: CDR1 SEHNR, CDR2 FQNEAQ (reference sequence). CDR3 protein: CASSQTRTRANYGYTF. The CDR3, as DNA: TGTGCCAGCAGCCAAACCCGGACTCGAGCTAACTATGGCTACACCTTC.

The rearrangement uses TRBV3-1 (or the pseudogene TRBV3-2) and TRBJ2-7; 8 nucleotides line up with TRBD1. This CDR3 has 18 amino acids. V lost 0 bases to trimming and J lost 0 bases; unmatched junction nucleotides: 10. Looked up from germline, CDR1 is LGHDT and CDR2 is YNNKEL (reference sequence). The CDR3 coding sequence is TGTGCCAGCAGCCAAGAAAGAGGAGACAGGGGACACTCCTACGAGCAGTACTTC. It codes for CASSQERGDRGHSYEQYF.

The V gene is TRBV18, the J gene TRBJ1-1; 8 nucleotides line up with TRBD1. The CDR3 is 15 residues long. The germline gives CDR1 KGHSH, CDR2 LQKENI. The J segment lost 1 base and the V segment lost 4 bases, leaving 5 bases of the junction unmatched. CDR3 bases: TGTGCCAGCTCACGGACAGGGTTTTCGAACACTGAAGCTTTCTTT. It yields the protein CASSRTGFSNTEAFF. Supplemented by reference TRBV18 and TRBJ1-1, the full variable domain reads NAGVMQNPRHLVRRRGQEARLRCSPMKGHSHVYWYRQLPEEGLKFMVYLQKENIIDESGMPKERFSAEFPKEGPSILRIQQVVRGDSAAYFCASSRTGFSNTEAFFGQGTRLTVV.

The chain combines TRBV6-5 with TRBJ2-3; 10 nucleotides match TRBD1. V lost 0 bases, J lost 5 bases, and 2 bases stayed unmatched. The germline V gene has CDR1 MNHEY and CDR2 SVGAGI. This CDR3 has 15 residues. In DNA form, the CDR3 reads TGTGCCAGCAGTTACTCTGGACAGGGGGGAGATACGCAGTATTTT. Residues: CASSYSGQGGDTQYF.

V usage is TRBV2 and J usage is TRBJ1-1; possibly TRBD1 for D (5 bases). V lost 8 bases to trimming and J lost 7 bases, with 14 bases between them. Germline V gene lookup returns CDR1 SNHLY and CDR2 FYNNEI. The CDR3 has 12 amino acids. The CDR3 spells CASARAPNEAFF. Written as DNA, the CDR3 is TGTGCCAGCGCCAGGGCCCCAAATGAAGCTTTCTTT.

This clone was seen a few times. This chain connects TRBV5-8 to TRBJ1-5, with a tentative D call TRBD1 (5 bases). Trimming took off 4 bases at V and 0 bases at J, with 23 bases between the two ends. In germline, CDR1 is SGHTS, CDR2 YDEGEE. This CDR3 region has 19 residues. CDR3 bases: TGTGCCAGCAGCATGCCGGGGGGTTGGGGGAGATATAGCAATCAGCCCCAGCATTTT. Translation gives CASSMPGGWGRYSNQPQHF. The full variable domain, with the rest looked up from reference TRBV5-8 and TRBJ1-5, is EAGVTQSPTHLIKTRGQQATLRCSPISGHTSVYWYQQALGLGLQFLLWYDEGEERNRGNFPPRFSGRQFPNYSSELNVNALELEDSALYLCASSMPGGWGRYSNQPQHFGDGTRLSIL.

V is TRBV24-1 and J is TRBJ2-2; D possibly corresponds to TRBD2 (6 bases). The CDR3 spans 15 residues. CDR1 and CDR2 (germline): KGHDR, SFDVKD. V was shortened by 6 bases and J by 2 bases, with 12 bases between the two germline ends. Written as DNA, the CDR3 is TGTGCCACCAGTCAGTTTGGGACTAACACCGGGGAGCTGTTTTTT. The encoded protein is CATSQFGTNTGELFF.

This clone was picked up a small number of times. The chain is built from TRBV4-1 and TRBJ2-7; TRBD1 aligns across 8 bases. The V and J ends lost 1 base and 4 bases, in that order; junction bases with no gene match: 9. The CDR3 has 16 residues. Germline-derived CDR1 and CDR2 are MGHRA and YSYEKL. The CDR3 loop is CASSQVPGQGGYEQYF. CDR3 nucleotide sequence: TGCGCCAGCAGCCAAGTACCAGGACAGGGTGGGTACGAGCAGTACTTC.

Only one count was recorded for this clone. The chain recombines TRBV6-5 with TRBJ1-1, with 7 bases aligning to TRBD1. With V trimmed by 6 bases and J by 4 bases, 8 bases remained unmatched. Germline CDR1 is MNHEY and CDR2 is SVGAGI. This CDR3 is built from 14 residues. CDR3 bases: TGTGCCAGCAGCCGAAAGGGACAGACCACTGAAGCTTTCTTT. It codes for CASSRKGQTTEAFF.

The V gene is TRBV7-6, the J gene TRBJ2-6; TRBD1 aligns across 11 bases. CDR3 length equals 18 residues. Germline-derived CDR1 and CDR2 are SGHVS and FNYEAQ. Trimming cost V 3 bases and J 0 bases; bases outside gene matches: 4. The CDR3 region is CASSLAGTGGSGANVLTF. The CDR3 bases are TGTGCCAGCAGCTTGGCCGGGACAGGGGGCTCTGGGGCCAACGTCCTGACTTTC.